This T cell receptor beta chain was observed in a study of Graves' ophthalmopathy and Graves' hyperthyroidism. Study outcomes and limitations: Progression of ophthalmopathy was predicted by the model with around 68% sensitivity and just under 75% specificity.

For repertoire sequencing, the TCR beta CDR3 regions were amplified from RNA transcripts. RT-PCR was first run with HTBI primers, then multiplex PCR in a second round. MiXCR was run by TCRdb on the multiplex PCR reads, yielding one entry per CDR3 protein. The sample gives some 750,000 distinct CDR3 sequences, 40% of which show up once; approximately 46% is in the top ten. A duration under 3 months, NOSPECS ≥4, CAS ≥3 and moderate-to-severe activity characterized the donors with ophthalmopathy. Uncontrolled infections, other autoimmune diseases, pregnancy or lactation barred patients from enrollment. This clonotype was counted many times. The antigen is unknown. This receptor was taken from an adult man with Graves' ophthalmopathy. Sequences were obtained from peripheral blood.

The CDR3 sequence is CSVVSSGSSYEQYF. As DNA, the CDR3 is TGCAGCGTTGTTTCCAGCGGGAGTTCCTACGAGCAGTACTTC. This chain connects TRBV29-1 to TRBJ2-7; 8 nucleotides agree with TRBD2. The germline CDR1 and CDR2 sequences are SQVTM and ANQGSEA. V dropped 4 bases and J dropped 1; count of bases not matched to a gene: 6. The CDR3 loop spans 14 amino acids.